The 30 T cell receptor beta chains below all came from one sample that was sequenced in a study of tumor and adjacent non-tumor tissue in lung cancer. Three rounds of nested PCR, following a modified ARM-PCR protocol, produced the TCRbeta library. TCRdb processed the multiplex PCR reads anew with MiXCR; each CDR3 protein has one entry. The data show about 85,000 distinct CDR3 sequences, 61% seen once. RNA was extracted from bulk tissue without any cell sorting. Sequenced material: lung tumor tissue. These receptors all come from a man in his 70s with non-small cell lung cancer.

The chain employs TRBV4-1 and TRBJ2-1; D remains ambiguous. V was clipped by 1 base and J by 7 bases, with 14 bases between them. The CDR3 has 15 amino acids. The germline V gene has CDR1 MGHRA and CDR2 YSYEKL. CDR3 residues: CASSQGNSWLNEQFF. For the CDR3, the DNA is TGCGCCAGCAGCCAAGGCAATAGCTGGCTGAATGAGCAGTTCTTC.

This clonotype came up many times. The chain has TRBV29-1 and TRBJ2-7; 7 bases align to TRBD1. The CDR3 is made up of 12 amino acids. CDR1 SQVTM and CDR2 ANQGSEA come from the germline V gene. The ends lost 1 base at V and 11 bases at J; junction bases unmatched: 8. The CDR3 sequence is CSVEVYLTGKYF. The CDR3 bases are TGCAGCGTTGAAGTCTACCTGACAGGGAAGTACTTC.

This chain joins TRBV11-3 and TRBJ2-1; D might be TRBD1 or TRBD2, each matching 5 bases. The CDR3 is made up of 16 amino acids. Deletions cut 6 bases from V and 0 bases from J, with 15 bases between. The germline gives CDR1 SGHNT, CDR2 YENEEA. CDR3 in DNA: TGTGCCAGCAGTCCCCGGGGCACCAGCTCCTACAATGAGCAGTTCTTC. Translating it yields CASSPRGTSSYNEQFF.

As for this clonotype: A much larger clone is a single base away; this may be a read error. This chain links TRBV7-8 with TRBJ1-1; D gene ambiguous. Per germline, CDR1 SGHVS and CDR2 FQNEAQ. This CDR3 has 17 amino acids. The CDR3 coding sequence is TGTGCCAGCAGCTTAGGGAGTGCGCTACTTATGAACACTGAAGCTTTGTTT. Its translation is CASSLGSALLMNTEALF.

This clonotype was seen once. A junction end diverges from the germline sequence, so it may reflect a read error. The rearrangement uses TRBV6-5 and TRBJ2-2; 7 bases agree with TRBD2. This CDR3 comprises 15 residues. Looked up from germline, CDR1 is MNHEY and CDR2 is SVGAGI. CDR3 nucleotide sequence: TGTGCCATCAGTTATCGTGGACTAGTCAGCGGGGAGCTGTTTTTT. Protein: CAISYRGLVSGELFF.

V is TRBV11-2 and J is TRBJ2-7; 8 bases map to TRBD2. Germline CDR1 reads SGHAT; CDR2 reads FQNNGV. CDR3 length equals 14 residues. V trimming: 6 bases; J trimming: 4 bases; junction bases outside the gene matches: 8. The CDR3 nucleotides are TGTGCCAGCAGTAGTGCGGGAGGCCTGTACGAGCAGTACTTC. It yields the protein CASSSAGGLYEQYF.

The chain employs TRBV5-1 and TRBJ2-2, with D tentatively TRBD1 or TRBD2 (6 bases each). Germline CDR1 SGHRS, CDR2 YFSETQ. Trimming took 3 bases from V and 0 from J, leaving 9 bases between them. This CDR3 has 15 amino acids. The chain's CDR3 is CASSSGGANTGELFF. CDR3 coding DNA: TGCGCCAGCAGCTCCGGGGGCGCGAACACCGGGGAGCTGTTTTTT. The whole variable domain, filled in from reference TRBV5-1 and TRBJ2-2, reads KAGVTQTPRYLIKTRGQQVTLSCSPISGHRSVSWYQQTPGQGLQFLFEYFSETQRNKGNFPGRFSGRQFSNSRSEMNVSTLELGDSALYLCASSSGGANTGELFFGEGSRLTVL.

With respect to this clonotype: The junction does not match germline at one end; this may be a read error. This chain uses TRBV9 with TRBJ2-2, with 7 bases matching TRBD1. The CDR3 extends over 15 amino acids. The germline V gene encodes CDR1 SGDLS and CDR2 YYNGEE. The CDR3 loop is CASSPRQGNIGELFF. In DNA, the CDR3 is TGTGCCAGCAGCCCCCGACAGGGAAACATCGGGGAGCTGTTTTTT.

DNA for the CDR3: TGTGCCAGCAGCTTACTGGCGGGAGGCCTCCAAGAGACCCAGTACTTC. This sequence encodes CASSLLAGGLQETQYF. The chain uses TRBV7-9 and TRBJ2-5; 8 bases fit TRBD2. The junction had 6 bases not matched to a gene; V was cut back by 2 bases and J by 1 base. This CDR3 has 16 amino acids. Per the germline V gene, CDR1 is SEHNR and CDR2 is FQNEAQ (reference sequence).

The sample holds one count of this clonotype. The CDR3 does not end in the conserved phenylalanine or tryptophan, so this is likely a read error. This chain joins TRBV29-1 and TRBJ2-7; the D gene could be TRBD1 or TRBD2 (6 bases each). Germline lookup yields CDR1 SQVTM and CDR2 ANQGSEA. With 8 bases removed from V and 7 bases from J, the gap between germline ends came to 33 bases. This CDR3 contains 17 residues. The CDR3 DNA is TGCAGCCCAAGGGGTATACCGGGGGACATGGGGCCGCGAGAGCAGTACTAC. Its protein is CSPRGIPGDMGPREQYY.

This clonotype turned up a few times. With a much larger clone just one base away, this may be a read error. The J gene is TRBJ2-7, the V gene TRBV4-2, with D possibly being TRBD2 (6 bases). Trimming stripped 0 bases from V and 4 bases from J, with 13 bases between. Germline V lookup: CDR1 LGHNA, CDR2 YNFKEQ. This CDR3 is built from 15 residues. As DNA, the CDR3 is TGTGCCAGCAGCCAAGATAGGAGGGGCCTTTACGAGCAGTACTTC. The encoded protein is CASSQDRRGLYEQYF.

This clonotype has a handful of counts. J is TRBJ1-1 and V is TRBV18; D gene ambiguous. In germline, CDR1 is KGHSH, CDR2 LQKENI. The V and J ends lost 5 bases and 0 bases respectively, with 7 bases between them. CDR3 length: 13 residues. CDR3 DNA sequence: TGTGCCAGCTCAAGCGGGGTGAACACTGAAGCTTTCTTT. Its translation: CASSSGVNTEAFF.

In this sample, this clonotype turned up many times. The V gene is TRBV5-5, the J gene TRBJ1-5; no reliable D call. The CDR3 has 13 amino acids. Germline CDR1 is SGHKS and CDR2 is YYEKEE (reference sequence). V lost 0 bases and J 7 bases, leaving 8 bases between the germline ends. CDR3 in DNA: TGTGCCAGCAGCTTGGTACCCGACCAGCCCCAGCATTTT. Its translation: CASSLVPDQPQHF.

Comments on this clonotype: The junction departs from the called germline gene at one end, perhaps through a read error. The chain uses TRBV28 and TRBJ1-6, with TRBD1 as a possible D gene (5 bases). Germline CDR1 MDHEN, CDR2 SYDVKM. This CDR3 comprises 14 residues. For the CDR3, the DNA is TGTACCAGCAGTTTATACCAGGGTTCTTCACCCCTCCACTTT. This sequence encodes CTSSLYQGSSPLHF. Filled out from reference TRBV28 and TRBJ1-6, the complete variable domain reads DVKVTQSSRYLVKRTGEKVFLECVQDMDHENMFWYRQDPGLGLRLIYFSYDVKMKEKGDIPEGYSVSREKKERFSLILESASTNQTSMYLCTSSLYQGSSPLHFGNGTRLTVT.

CDR3 protein: CAIPDLGAQYF. The CDR3 DNA reads TGTGCCATCCCCGATTTGGGGGCTCAGTACTTC. The chain combines TRBV10-3 with TRBJ2-7; tentatively, D is TRBD1 (6 bases). In germline, CDR1 is ENHRY, CDR2 SYGVKD. The ends were cut back, 8 bases at V and 10 bases at J, with 15 bases in the middle. CDR3 length equals 11 residues.

The chain links TRBV11-1 to TRBJ2-5; D is perhaps TRBD1 (6 bases). Germline V gene sequence: CDR1 SGHAT, CDR2 FQDESV (reference sequence). The CDR3 totals 15 residues. Trimming pared 5 bases from V and 2 bases from J, leaving 15 bases between. The CDR3 sequence: CASSPGETGQETQYF. CDR3 bases: TGTGCCAGCAGCCCCGGGGAGACAGGACAAGAGACCCAGTACTTC. Drawing the rest from reference TRBV11-1 and TRBJ2-5, the complete variable domain is EAEVAQSPRYKITEKSQAVAFWCDPISGHATLYWYRQILGQGPELLVQFQDESVVDDSQLPKDRFSAERLKGVDSTLKIQPAELGDSAMYLCASSPGETGQETQYFGPGTRLLVL.

With regard to this clonotype: One end of the junction is discordant with germline, which a read error may explain. The CDR3 DNA reads as TGTGCCAGCAGCCCGCGCGGGGAGGGGACCTTGGGGAACTACGAGCAATACTTC. As protein: CASSPRGEGTLGNYEQYF. The chain combines TRBV11-2 with TRBJ2-7; 7 bases align to TRBD2. The CDR3 length is 18 residues. Germline V gene lookup returns CDR1 SGHAT and CDR2 FQNNGV.

Remarks on this clonotype: An end of the junction does not agree with germline; a read error may underlie this. The chain recombines TRBV20-1 with TRBJ2-4, with 7 bases lining up with TRBD1. Germline assignment: CDR1 DFQATT and CDR2 SNEGSKA (reference sequence). The CDR3 runs 13 residues. CDR3: CSAADRARNIQYF. The CDR3 DNA sequence: TGCAGTGCAGCCGACAGGGCCAGAAACATTCAGTACTTC.

By sample fraction, this clonotype is medium-sized. This sequence joins TRBV11-1 and TRBJ2-1, with unresolved D. There are 14 residues in the CDR3. CDR1 and CDR2 from the germline V gene are SGHAT and FQDESV (reference sequence). Trimming left V 5 bases short and J 4 bases short, with 12 bases between. DNA of the CDR3: TGTGCCAGCAGCCCCGATGGCAGATACAATGAGCAGTTCTTC. Amino acid sequence: CASSPDGRYNEQFF.

Turning to this clonotype: A much larger clone lies one base from this, so it may be a read error. V is TRBV6-5 and J is TRBJ1-3; D is unresolved. The V end was cut by 1 base, the J end by 5 bases, with 15 bases between. Germline V gives CDR1 MNHEY, CDR2 SVGAGI. There are 16 residues in the CDR3. The CDR3, as DNA: TGTGCCAGCAGTTACTACGCGTGGGGTGATAGAAACACCATATATTTT. Amino acid sequence: CASSYYAWGDRNTIYF.

The chain is built from TRBV11-2 and TRBJ2-7; D remains ambiguous. This CDR3 spans 14 amino acids. Germline CDR1 reads SGHAT; CDR2 reads FQNNGV. Trimming removed 10 bases at V and 4 bases at J, with 20 bases between. In nucleotides, the CDR3 is TGTGCCAATAGCTTAGACTTGATGGGGTACGAGCAGTACTTC. It yields the protein CANSLDLMGYEQYF. The full variable domain, its missing parts supplied by reference TRBV11-2 and TRBJ2-7, is EAGVAQSPRYKIIEKRQSVAFWCNPISGHATLYWYQQILGQGPKLLIQFQNNGVVDDSQLPKDRFSAERLKGVDSTLKIQPAKLEDSAVYLCANSLDLMGYEQYFGPGTRLTVT.

As for this clonotype: A read error may produce the germline difference seen at one junction end. The chain combines TRBV6-1 with TRBJ1-6; D may be TRBD1 (5 bases). The germline V gene encodes CDR1 MNHNS and CDR2 SASEGT. The CDR3 is made up of 14 amino acids. CDR3 loop: CANSAGPYNSPLHF. CDR3 coding DNA: TGTGCCAACAGTGCAGGGCCATATAATTCTCCCCTCCACTTT.

The chain employs TRBV19 and TRBJ2-1; TRBD1 is a possible D gene (6 bases). This CDR3 comprises 12 residues. V lost 5 bases, J lost 9 bases, and 11 bases lay in between. Germline CDR1 is LNHDA and CDR2 is SQIVND (reference sequence). As DNA, the CDR3 is TGTGCCAGTAGTCACAGGGATAGTGAGCAGTTCTTC. This gives the protein CASSHRDSEQFF.

A note on this clonotype: One base away lies a much larger clone, so this may be a sequencing read error. The chain joins TRBV5-6 to TRBJ1-4, with a possible D match to TRBD1 (5 bases). The CDR3 runs to 15 residues. In germline, CDR1 is SGHDT, CDR2 YYEEEE. In nucleotides, the CDR3 is TGTGCCAGCAGCTTCGAAGGGGCGAGGAGGGAAAACCTGTTTTTT. Translating gives CASSFEGARRENLFF.

About this clonotype itself: A junction end diverges from the germline sequence, so it may reflect a read error. The CDR3 is CDSSFPPGQGVNNSPLHF. For the CDR3, the DNA is TGTGACAGCAGCTTTCCTCCGGGACAGGGGGTCAATAATTCACCCCTCCACTTT. The V and J genes are TRBV5-1 and TRBJ1-6; the match to TRBD1 covers 11 bases. In germline, CDR1 is SGHRS, CDR2 YFSETQ. CDR3 length: 18 residues.

As to this clonotype: The junction shows a germline mismatch at one end, possibly a read error. This rearrangement joins TRBV4-1 to TRBJ2-4; 7 bases match TRBD1. Germline CDR1 MGHRA, CDR2 YSYEKL. This CDR3 contains 19 residues. CDR3 loop: CASSRVTQGVVEAKNIQYF. The DNA for the CDR3 is TGTGCCAGCAGCCGGGTTACGCAGGGGGTTGTAGAAGCCAAAAACATTCAGTACTTC.

Concerning this clonotype: A much larger clone differs by one base, so this may be a read error. This chain joins TRBV12-3 or TRBV12-4 and TRBJ2-2; a possible D gene is TRBD2 (6 bases). The CDR3 is 15 residues long. V was shortened by 2 bases and J by 3 bases, with 10 bases between the two germline ends. The CDR3 region is CASSLRRRDTGELFF. CDR3 DNA: TGTGCCAGCAGTTTAAGGAGGAGGGACACCGGGGAGCTGTTTTTT.

On this clonotype itself: A much larger clone is a single base away; this may be a read error. This chain connects TRBV20-1 to TRBJ1-1; D unresolved. CDR1 and CDR2 from the germline V gene are DFQATT and SNEGSKA (reference sequence). The CDR3 is 12 amino acids. Trimming left V 5 bases short and J 3 bases short, with 10 bases between. CDR3 in DNA: TGCAGTGCTCCTCTGTTGGACACTGAAGCTTTCTTT. Residues: CSAPLLDTEAFF.

V usage is TRBV11-2 and J usage is TRBJ2-7; D ambiguous. Trimming left V 5 bases short and J 6 bases short, with 11 bases between. The CDR3 sequence is 12 residues long. The germline gives CDR1 SGHAT, CDR2 FQNNGV. The CDR3 here is CASSRTPGEQYF. The CDR3 nucleotides are TGTGCCAGCAGCAGGACGCCCGGCGAGCAGTACTTC.

In regard to this clonotype: The junction shows a germline mismatch at one end, possibly a read error. V and J are TRBV2 and TRBJ2-7; possible D gene TRBD1, 5 bases. The CDR3 extends over 14 amino acids. Germline CDR1 SNHLY, CDR2 FYNNEI. CDR3 nucleotide sequence: TGTGCCAGCAATGTGCGTCAGGGAAACGACGAGCGGTACTTC. It specifies CASNVRQGNDERYF.